The 26 T cell receptor beta chains presented below share a single source sample, sequenced in a study of shared clonotypes between healthy human individuals. Assay used: immunoSEQ multiplex PCR; TCRdb lists only in-frame clones, some missing. The profile shows fewer than 400,000 clones, 74% of them singletons. Sequencing input: memory CD4+ T cells sorted from blood. The subset denotes: CD45RA-negative fraction. These receptors were obtained from a man aged 25 to 40 in good health.

This chain uses TRBV11-2 with TRBJ2-1, with D uncertain. V was clipped by 0 bases and J by 8 bases, with 8 bases between them. The germline gives CDR1 SGHAT, CDR2 FQNNGV. This CDR3 is built from 13 residues. The CDR3 nucleotides are TGTGCCAGCAGCTTAGATAGAGAGGATGAGCAGTTCTTC. As protein: CASSLDREDEQFF.

This clone was detected many times. Within the sample, other DNA sequences also encode this same CDR3. The chain is built from TRBV2 and TRBJ1-4; D not resolved. With 3 bases removed from V and 8 bases from J, the gap between germline ends came to 10 bases. The CDR3 consists of 13 residues. Germline assignment: CDR1 SNHLY and CDR2 FYNNEI. CDR3 sequence: CASSDLRGEKLFF. CDR3 DNA sequence: TGTGCCAGCAGTGATCTTCGCGGGGAAAAACTGTTTTTT.

This chain uses TRBV18 with TRBJ1-4, with TRBD1 matching over 7 bases. The CDR3 consists of 15 residues. With V trimmed by 3 bases and J by 8 bases, 9 bases remained unmatched. Germline V gene data show CDR1 as KGHSH and CDR2 as LQKENI. The CDR3 sequence is CASSPTTGQEEKLFF. CDR3 nucleotides: TGTGCCAGCTCACCTACGACAGGGCAGGAGGAAAAACTGTTTTTT.

V gene TRBV5-1 combines with J gene TRBJ2-3; D not certain. V was shortened by 8 bases and J by 0 bases, with 16 bases between the two germline ends. CDR1 is SGHRS and CDR2 is YFSETQ in the germline V gene. The CDR3 has 15 residues. In DNA, the CDR3 is TGCGCCAGTCGTAGTGGCACCGCGAGCACAGATACGCAGTATTTT. The encoded protein is CASRSGTASTDTQYF.

The chain combines TRBV7-3 with TRBJ2-1; the match to TRBD2 covers 8 bases. CDR1 and CDR2 (germline): SGHTA, FQGTGA. The ends lost 5 bases at V and 4 bases at J; junction bases unmatched: 7. The CDR3 runs to 15 residues. The CDR3 DNA follows: TGTGCCAGCAGCCCCTTAGCGGGACTATACAATGAGCAGTTCTTC. This encodes CASSPLAGLYNEQFF.

J is TRBJ2-3 and V is TRBV7-8; perhaps D is TRBD1 or TRBD2 (6 bases each). The V end lost 5 bases, the J end lost 7 bases, and 25 bases lay between the germline ends. The CDR3 length is 17 residues. Germline assignment: CDR1 SGHVS and CDR2 FQNEAQ. The CDR3 is CASSKLAEGVDVNTQYF. For the CDR3, the DNA is TGTGCCAGCAGCAAATTAGCGGAGGGGGTCGATGTTAATACGCAGTATTTT. Looking up the rest from reference TRBV7-8 and TRBJ2-3 gives the full variable domain: GAGVSQSPRYKVAKRGQDVALRCDPISGHVSLFWYQQALGQGPEFLTYFQNEAQLDKSGLPSDRFFAERPEGSVSTLKIQRTQQEDSAVYLCASSKLAEGVDVNTQYFGPGTRLTVL.

The rearrangement joins TRBV11-2 to TRBJ2-5; 9 positions agree with TRBD1. Germline trimming cut 1 base from V and 2 bases from J; bases unmatched to any gene: 5. Looked up from germline, CDR1 is SGHAT and CDR2 is FQNNGV. The CDR3 length is 16 residues. The CDR3 DNA is TGTGCCAGCAGCTTAGGTCGGACAGGGGTACAAGAGACCCAGTACTTC. Translation gives CASSLGRTGVQETQYF.

This rearrangement joins TRBV14 to TRBJ2-1; 9 nucleotides match TRBD2. The germline V gene encodes CDR1 SGHDN and CDR2 FVKESK. CDR3 length: 14 amino acids. The junction had 7 bases not matched to a gene; V was cut back by 0 bases and J by 13 bases. The CDR3 DNA reads TGTGCCAGCAGCCAAGATCTAGCGGGGAGGCGTCAGTTCTTC. Protein sequence: CASSQDLAGRRQFF.

The chain employs TRBV2 and TRBJ1-2; D might be TRBD1 (6 bases). Germline V gene lookup returns CDR1 SNHLY and CDR2 FYNNEI. CDR3 length: 13 residues. Trimming removed 5 bases from V and 8 bases from J, with 15 bases in between. Written as DNA, the CDR3 is TGTGCCAGCAGTCGACAGGCCTCAGGGGGCTACACCTTC. Translation: CASSRQASGGYTF. The full variable domain, in which reference TRBV2 and TRBJ1-2 provide the parts outside the CDR3, is EPEVTQTPSHQVTQMGQEVILRCVPISNHLYFYWYRQILGQKVEFLVSFYNNEISEKSEIFDDQFSVERPDGSNFTLKIRSTKLEDSAMYFCASSRQASGGYTFGSGTRLTVV.

V usage is TRBV7-8 and J usage is TRBJ1-2; D is possibly TRBD1 (6 bases). CDR3 length: 12 residues. V lost 1 base and J lost 6, with 6 bases in between. Looked up from germline, CDR1 is SGHVS and CDR2 is FQNEAQ. The DNA of the CDR3 is TGTGCCAGCAGCTTAGACAGGGATGGCTACACCTTC. It codes for CASSLDRDGYTF. Together with reference TRBV7-8 and TRBJ1-2, the CDR3 gives the full variable domain: GAGVSQSPRYKVAKRGQDVALRCDPISGHVSLFWYQQALGQGPEFLTYFQNEAQLDKSGLPSDRFFAERPEGSVSTLKIQRTQQEDSAVYLCASSLDRDGYTFGSGTRLTVV.

The chain couples TRBV28 to TRBJ1-5; tentative D call: TRBD1 (5 bases). The CDR3 is 12 amino acids. Germline loops: CDR1 MDHEN, CDR2 SYDVKM. V lost 11 bases and J 5 bases, leaving 13 bases between the germline ends. The CDR3 DNA reads TGTGCCTCTAGGGGAGGAGATCAGCCCCAGCATTTT. It specifies CASRGGDQPQHF.

The genes are TRBV2 and TRBJ2-2; 7 nucleotides line up with TRBD1. V lost 7 bases and J lost 7; bases outside the gene matches: 18. Germline V gene sequence: CDR1 SNHLY, CDR2 FYNNEI. CDR3 size: 17 residues. The CDR3: CASKGGGLTAQFGELFF. CDR3 sequence (DNA): TGTGCCAGCAAAGGGGGCGGACTGACGGCCCAGTTCGGGGAGCTGTTTTTT.

The chain is built from TRBV19 and TRBJ2-1; 11 nucleotides align to TRBD2. Per germline, CDR1 LNHDA and CDR2 SQIVND (reference sequence). There are 16 residues in the CDR3. Losses at the gene ends were 2 bases for V and 4 bases for J; bases not matched to a gene: 4. This CDR3 is CASSIRASGGYNEQFF. CDR3 sequence (DNA): TGTGCCAGTAGTATAAGGGCTAGCGGGGGGTACAATGAGCAGTTCTTC.

The chain has TRBV5-1 and TRBJ2-3; 8 nucleotides align to TRBD1. Germline V gene data show CDR1 as SGHRS and CDR2 as YFSETQ. CDR3 length: 14 residues. The J segment lost 4 bases and the V segment lost 4 bases, leaving 5 bases of the junction unmatched. The CDR3 loop is CASSQGTGSDTQYF. Written as DNA, the CDR3 is TGCGCCAGCAGCCAAGGGACAGGTTCAGATACGCAGTATTTT.

The gene calls are TRBV18 and TRBJ2-7; 10 nucleotides match TRBD1. Germline CDR1 KGHSH, CDR2 LQKENI. The CDR3 covers 14 residues. Losses at the gene ends were 3 bases for V and 5 bases for J; bases not matched to a gene: 4. CDR3 loop: CASSPGGTGDEQYF. DNA for the CDR3: TGTGCCAGCTCACCGGGAGGGACAGGGGACGAGCAGTACTTC. The whole variable domain, remainder taken from reference TRBV18 and TRBJ2-7, is NAGVMQNPRHLVRRRGQEARLRCSPMKGHSHVYWYRQLPEEGLKFMVYLQKENIIDESGMPKERFSAEFPKEGPSILRIQQVVRGDSAAYFCASSPGGTGDEQYFGPGTRLTVT.

The chain recombines TRBV7-2 with TRBJ2-3; weak D call: TRBD2 (6 bases). Trimming took off 2 bases at V and 3 bases at J, with 9 bases between the two ends. CDR1 and CDR2 from the germline V gene are SGHTA and FQGNSA. The CDR3 consists of 14 residues. The CDR3: CASSLSSGTDTQYF. The CDR3 region has the DNA TGTGCCAGCAGCTTAAGTAGCGGAACAGATACGCAGTATTTT.

The V and J genes are TRBV23-1 and TRBJ2-2; TRBD2 might be the D (5 bases). TRBV23-1 is an ORF for which the function is uncertain. The V end lost 4 bases, the J end lost 4 bases, and 13 bases lay between the germline ends. The CDR3 runs to 15 residues. The CDR3 is CASSPREPGTGELFF. The DNA of the CDR3 is TGCGCCAGCAGTCCGAGGGAGCCTGGCACCGGGGAGCTGTTTTTT.

This chain uses TRBV29-1 with TRBJ2-2, with 7 bases lining up with TRBD2. This CDR3 is 14 amino acids long. Per the germline V gene, CDR1 is SQVTM and CDR2 is ANQGSEA. Losses at the gene ends were 4 bases for V and 4 bases for J; bases not matched to a gene: 6. DNA of the CDR3: TGCAGCGTTGCGGCTAGCGGCCCCACCGGGGAGCTGTTTTTT. This encodes CSVAASGPTGELFF.

The chain carries TRBV5-5 and TRBJ2-7, with D possibly TRBD1 on 5 matching bases. Germline lookup yields CDR1 SGHKS and CDR2 YYEKEE (reference sequence). Between the trimmed V and J ends, which lost 4 bases and 4 bases, there was a span of 12 bases. The CDR3 consists of 13 residues. CDR3 coding DNA: TGTGCCAGCAGCATCCGACAGACATACGAGCAGTACTTC. It encodes CASSIRQTYEQYF.

There are a few counts of this clone. This chain joins TRBV30 and TRBJ2-5; D assignment may be TRBD1 or TRBD2 (6 bases each). Germline loops: CDR1 GTSNPN, CDR2 SVGIG (reference sequence). The ends were cut back, 3 bases at V and 5 bases at J, with 10 bases in the middle. This CDR3 has 12 amino acids. Written as DNA, the CDR3 is TGTGCCTGGAGCGAGGGGGGCGAGACCCAGTACTTC. Residues: CAWSEGGETQYF.

The chain recombines TRBV15 with TRBJ2-1; 12 bases line up with TRBD2. The CDR3 has 15 amino acids. The ends lost 6 bases at V and 7 bases at J; junction bases unmatched: 7. The germline gives CDR1 LNHNV, CDR2 YYDKDF (reference sequence). CDR3 sequence: CATSKGTSGLNEQFF. CDR3 in DNA: TGTGCCACCAGTAAAGGGACTAGCGGGTTAAATGAGCAGTTCTTC. Looking up the rest from reference TRBV15 and TRBJ2-1 gives the full variable domain: DAMVIQNPRYQVTQFGKPVTLSCSQTLNHNVMYWYQQKSSQAPKLLFHYYDKDFNNEADTPDNFQSRRPNTSFCFLDIRSPGLGDTAMYLCATSKGTSGLNEQFFGPGTRLTVL.

The chain combines TRBV19 with TRBJ2-2, with TRBD1 as a possible D gene (6 bases). The germline V gene encodes CDR1 LNHDA and CDR2 SQIVND (reference sequence). The ends were cut back, 7 bases at V and 5 bases at J, with 14 bases in the middle. The CDR3 sequence is 14 residues long. This CDR3 is CASKRTAITGELFF. CDR3 coding DNA: TGTGCCAGTAAGAGGACAGCTATAACCGGGGAGCTGTTTTTT.

The V and J genes are TRBV7-9 and TRBJ1-1; TRBD1 agrees at 9 bases. Germline V gene sequence: CDR1 SEHNR, CDR2 FQNEAQ (reference sequence). With 3 bases clipped from V and 1 base from J, the junction kept 3 bases outside the gene matches. The CDR3 contains 15 residues. CDR3 loop: CASSFLTGGNTEAFF. The CDR3 nucleotides read TGTGCCAGCAGCTTTTTGACAGGGGGGAACACTGAAGCTTTCTTT. The full variable domain, in which reference TRBV7-9 and TRBJ1-1 provide the parts outside the CDR3, is DTGVSQNPRHKITKRGQNVTFRCDPISEHNRLYWYRQTLGQGPEFLTYFQNEAQLEKSRLLSDRFSAERPKGSFSTLEIQRTEQGDSAMYLCASSFLTGGNTEAFFGQGTRLTVV.

This rearrangement joins TRBV5-6 to TRBJ2-7; D remains ambiguous. This CDR3 contains 14 residues. Trimming pared 3 bases from V and 7 bases from J, leaving 17 bases between. Germline CDR1 reads SGHDT; CDR2 reads YYEEEE. The CDR3 DNA follows: TGTGCCAGCAGCTCTGGACCGGTTCTAAGGGAGCAGTACTTC. As protein: CASSSGPVLREQYF. Variable domain in full (rest from reference TRBV5-6 and TRBJ2-7): DAGVTQSPTHLIKTRGQQVTLRCSPKSGHDTVSWYQQALGQGPQFIFQYYEEEERQRGNFPDRFSGHQFPNYSSELNVNALLLGDSALYLCASSSGPVLREQYFGPGTRLTVT.

The chain links TRBV7-8 to TRBJ1-1; D not resolved. Germline V CDR1 and CDR2: SGHVS, FQNEAQ. The CDR3 loop spans 14 amino acids. The V end was cut by 3 bases, the J end by 3 bases, with 11 bases between. In DNA, the CDR3 is TGTGCCAGCAGCTTTAAGGGCCGCCACACTGAAGCTTTCTTT. This sequence encodes CASSFKGRHTEAFF.

The rearrangement joins TRBV28 to TRBJ2-1; 7 bases fit TRBD2. The J segment lost 6 bases and the V segment lost 3 bases, leaving 11 bases of the junction unmatched. CDR3 length equals 16 residues. Germline V gene sequence: CDR1 MDHEN, CDR2 SYDVKM. The CDR3: CASSFRRGSGINEQFF. The CDR3 bases are TGTGCCAGCAGTTTCAGGCGGGGGAGCGGGATCAATGAGCAGTTCTTC. The full variable domain, completed using reference TRBV28 and TRBJ2-1, is DVKVTQSSRYLVKRTGEKVFLECVQDMDHENMFWYRQDPGLGLRLIYFSYDVKMKEKGDIPEGYSVSREKKERFSLILESASTNQTSMYLCASSFRRGSGINEQFFGPGTRLTVL.